This T cell receptor (beta chain) derives from a study of blood T cell repertoires in COVID-19. Study as a whole: The cDNA or gDNA used as material had been derived from T cells, B-cell-depleted T cells, or PBMCs.

Followed over time, Seattle patients had been enrolled while infection was active. The V segment lost 2 bases and the J segment 4 bases; nucleotides outside the gene matches: 10. The CDR3 is made up of 19 amino acids. Germline CDR1 is LGHDT and CDR2 is YNNKEL (reference sequence). Assay: immunoSEQ multiplex PCR; the TCRdb copy retains only in-frame clones and omits some. There are about 300,000 clones in the sample; just under 90% occur only once, and over 1.5% lies in the top ten. This clone was counted once. V and J are TRBV3-1 (or the pseudogene TRBV3-2) and TRBJ2-1; 14 bases line up with TRBD2. The specimen was peripheral blood. The TCR originated in a woman aged 25 to 39 with COVID-19, enrolled during active disease. The CDR3 loop reads CASSQKGTSGGFRYNEQFF. CDR3 DNA: TGTGCCAGCAGCCAAAAGGGGACTAGCGGGGGTTTTCGTTACAATGAGCAGTTCTTC.